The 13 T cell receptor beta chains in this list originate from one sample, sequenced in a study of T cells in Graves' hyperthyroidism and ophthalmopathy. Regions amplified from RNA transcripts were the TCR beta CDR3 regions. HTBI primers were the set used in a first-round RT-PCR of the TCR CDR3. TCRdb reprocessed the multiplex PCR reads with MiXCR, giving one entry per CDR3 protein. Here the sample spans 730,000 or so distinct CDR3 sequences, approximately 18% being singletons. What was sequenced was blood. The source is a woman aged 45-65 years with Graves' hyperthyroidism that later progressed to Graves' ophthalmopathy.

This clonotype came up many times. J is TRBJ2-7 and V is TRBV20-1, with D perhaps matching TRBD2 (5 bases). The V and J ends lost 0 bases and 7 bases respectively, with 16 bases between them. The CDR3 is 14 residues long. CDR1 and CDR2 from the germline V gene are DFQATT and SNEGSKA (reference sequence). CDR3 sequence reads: CSARDPGSRGEQYF. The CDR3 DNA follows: TGCAGTGCTAGAGATCCGGGGAGCCGAGGGGAGCAGTACTTC.

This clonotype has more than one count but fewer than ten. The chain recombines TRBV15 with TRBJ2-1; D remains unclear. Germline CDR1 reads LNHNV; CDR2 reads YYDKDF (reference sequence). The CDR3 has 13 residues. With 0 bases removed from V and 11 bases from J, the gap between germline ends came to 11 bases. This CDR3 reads CATSRDQLVQQFF. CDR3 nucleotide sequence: TGTGCCACCAGCAGAGATCAGCTAGTGCAGCAGTTCTTC.

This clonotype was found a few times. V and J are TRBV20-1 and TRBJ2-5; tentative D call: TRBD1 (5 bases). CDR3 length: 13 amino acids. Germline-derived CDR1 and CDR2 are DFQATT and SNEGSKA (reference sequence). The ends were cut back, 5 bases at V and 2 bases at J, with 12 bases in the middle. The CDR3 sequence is CSAPSTVQETQYF. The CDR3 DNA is TGCAGTGCTCCCTCGACAGTACAAGAGACCCAGTACTTC.

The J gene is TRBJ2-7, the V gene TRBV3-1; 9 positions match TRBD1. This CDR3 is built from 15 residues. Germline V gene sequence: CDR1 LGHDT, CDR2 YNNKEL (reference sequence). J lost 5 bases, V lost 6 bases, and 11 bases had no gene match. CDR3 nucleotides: TGTGCCAGCAGACCCACGGGACAGGGTAGGAACGAGCAGTACTTC. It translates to CASRPTGQGRNEQYF.

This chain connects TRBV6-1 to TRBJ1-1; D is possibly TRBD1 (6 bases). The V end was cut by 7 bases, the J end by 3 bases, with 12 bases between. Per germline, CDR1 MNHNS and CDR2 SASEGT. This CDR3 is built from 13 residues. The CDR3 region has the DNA TGTGCCAGCAATGGGGGCTTGGACACTGAAGCTTTCTTT. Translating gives CASNGGLDTEAFF.

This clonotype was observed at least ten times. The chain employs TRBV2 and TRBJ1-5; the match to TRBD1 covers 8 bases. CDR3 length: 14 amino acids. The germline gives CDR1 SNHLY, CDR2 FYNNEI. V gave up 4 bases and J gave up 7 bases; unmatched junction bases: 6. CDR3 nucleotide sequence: TGTGCCAGCAGTGCACAGGGGGGAAACCAGCCCCAGCATTTT. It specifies CASSAQGGNQPQHF. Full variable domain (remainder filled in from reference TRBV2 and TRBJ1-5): EPEVTQTPSHQVTQMGQEVILRCVPISNHLYFYWYRQILGQKVEFLVSFYNNEISEKSEIFDDQFSVERPDGSNFTLKIRSTKLEDSAMYFCASSAQGGNQPQHFGDGTRLSIL.

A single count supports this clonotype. Here the CDR3 DNA reads TGTGCCAGCAATCGGCAGGGGGAATCTTCTGGGGCCAACGTCCTGACTTTC. Protein sequence: CASNRQGESSGANVLTF. The chain uses TRBV6-2 or TRBV6-3 and TRBJ2-6, with 7 bases aligning to TRBD1. The CDR3 has 17 amino acids. Trimming at V came to 7 bases and at J to 1 base, leaving 10 bases not matched to a gene. Germline CDR1 reads MNHEY; CDR2 reads SVGEGT.

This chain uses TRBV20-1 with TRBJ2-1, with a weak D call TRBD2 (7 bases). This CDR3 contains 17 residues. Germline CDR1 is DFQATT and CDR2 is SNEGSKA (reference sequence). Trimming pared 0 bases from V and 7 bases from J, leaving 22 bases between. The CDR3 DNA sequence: TGCAGTGCTAGAGATCCCTGGGGGGGGGGGCCAGGGAATGAGCAGTTCTTC. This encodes CSARDPWGGGPGNEQFF.

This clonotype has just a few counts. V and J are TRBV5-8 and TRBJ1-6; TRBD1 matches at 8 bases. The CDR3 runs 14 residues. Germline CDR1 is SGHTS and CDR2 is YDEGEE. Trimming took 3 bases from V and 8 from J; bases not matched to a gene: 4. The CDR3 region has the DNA TGTGCCAGCAGCTCAGGACAGGGTCATTCACCCCTCCACTTT. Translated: CASSSGQGHSPLHF. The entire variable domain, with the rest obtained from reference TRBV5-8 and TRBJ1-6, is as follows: EAGVTQSPTHLIKTRGQQATLRCSPISGHTSVYWYQQALGLGLQFLLWYDEGEERNRGNFPPRFSGRQFPNYSSELNVNALELEDSALYLCASSSGQGHSPLHFGNGTRLTVT.

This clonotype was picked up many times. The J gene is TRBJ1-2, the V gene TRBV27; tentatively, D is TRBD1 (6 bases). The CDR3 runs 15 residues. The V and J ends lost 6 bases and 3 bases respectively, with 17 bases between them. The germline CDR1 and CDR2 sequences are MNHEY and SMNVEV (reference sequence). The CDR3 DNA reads TGTGCCAGCAGCCCCCGACAGGAACCTTACTATGGCTACACCTTC. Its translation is CASSPRQEPYYGYTF.

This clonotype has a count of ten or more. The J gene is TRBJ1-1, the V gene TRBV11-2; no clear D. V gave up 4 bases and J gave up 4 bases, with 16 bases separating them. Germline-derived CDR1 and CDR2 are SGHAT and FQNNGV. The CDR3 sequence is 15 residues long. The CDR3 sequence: CASSSRGHWGTEAFF. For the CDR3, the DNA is TGTGCCAGCAGCTCCAGAGGGCATTGGGGCACTGAAGCTTTCTTT.

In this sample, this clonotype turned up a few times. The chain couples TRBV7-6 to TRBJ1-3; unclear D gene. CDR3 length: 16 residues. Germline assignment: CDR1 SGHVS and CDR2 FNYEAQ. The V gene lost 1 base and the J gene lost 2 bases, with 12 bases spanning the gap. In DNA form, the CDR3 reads TGTGCCAGCAGCTTAGAGTCGGGGTTCACTGGAAACACCATATATTTT. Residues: CASSLESGFTGNTIYF.

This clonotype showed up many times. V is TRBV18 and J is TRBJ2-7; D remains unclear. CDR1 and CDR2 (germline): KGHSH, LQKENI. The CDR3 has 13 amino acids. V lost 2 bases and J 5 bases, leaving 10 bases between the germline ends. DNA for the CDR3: TGTGCCAGCTCACCATATCGTGGTAACGAGCAGTACTTC. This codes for CASSPYRGNEQYF.